Below are 15 T cell receptor beta chains sequenced from a single sample in a study of T cell changes during pregnancy in multiple sclerosis. Clones were sequenced by immunoSEQ multiplex PCR, and TCRdb holds only the in-frame ones, with some missing. This sample carries roughly 40,000 clones, 70% to 90% of them seen once, and the ten largest clones take 3.5% to 5%. The starting material was CD8+ T cells from peripheral blood mononuclear cells, obtained in the first trimester of pregnancy. These receptors were collected from a female donor with multiple sclerosis, enrolled in a pregnancy study.

This clone was seen just once. The rearrangement joins TRBV6-6 to TRBJ2-2, with D tentatively TRBD2 (6 bases). The V gene's germline CDR1 is MNHNY and CDR2 SVGAGI (reference sequence). This CDR3 is built from 15 residues. Deletions cut 6 bases from V and 5 bases from J, with 16 bases between. The CDR3 nucleotides are TGTGCCAGCAGCCCGGCGGGGTCGGGGACCGGGGAGCTGTTTTTT. It codes for CASSPAGSGTGELFF.

Turning to this clone: It differs at one base from a far larger clone, so likely a read error. The rearrangement uses TRBV4-1 and TRBJ2-6; D call uncertain. Germline CDR1 reads MGHRA; CDR2 reads YSYEKL. V lost 0 bases to trimming and J lost 0 bases, with 6 bases between them. This CDR3 spans 16 amino acids. The CDR3 sequence: CASSQDGSSGANVLTF. The CDR3 DNA reads TGCGCCAGCAGCCAAGATGGCAGCTCTGGGGCCAACGTCCTGACTTTC.

The gene calls are TRBV5-6 and TRBJ2-5, with D perhaps matching TRBD1 (5 bases). The CDR3 loop spans 14 amino acids. Trimming took off 0 bases at V and 4 bases at J, with 10 bases between the two ends. Germline CDR1 reads SGHDT; CDR2 reads YYEEEE. The CDR3 loop is CASSLVIGVETQYF. CDR3 in DNA: TGTGCCAGCAGCTTGGTTATAGGGGTAGAGACCCAGTACTTC.

V usage is TRBV18 and J usage is TRBJ1-5; TRBD1 matches at 9 bases. This CDR3 contains 15 residues. Germline V gives CDR1 KGHSH, CDR2 LQKENI. Trimming at V came to 4 bases and at J to 1 base, leaving 2 bases not matched to a gene. The CDR3 DNA reads as TGTGCCAGCTCACGAGGGACAGGGAGCAATCAGCCCCAGCATTTT. Translating gives CASSRGTGSNQPQHF. Complete variable domain (other parts from reference TRBV18 and TRBJ1-5): NAGVMQNPRHLVRRRGQEARLRCSPMKGHSHVYWYRQLPEEGLKFMVYLQKENIIDESGMPKERFSAEFPKEGPSILRIQQVVRGDSAAYFCASSRGTGSNQPQHFGDGTRLSIL.

This rearrangement joins TRBV10-3 to TRBJ2-1; unclear D gene. Trimming removed 1 base from V and 9 bases from J, with 7 bases in between. The CDR3 runs 12 residues. The germline gives CDR1 ENHRY, CDR2 SYGVKD. The CDR3 DNA reads TGTGCCATCAGTGAGTTCGGGTCTGAGCAGTTCTTC. It codes for CAISEFGSEQFF.

The V and J genes are TRBV5-6 and TRBJ2-7, with D possibly TRBD1 on 6 matching bases. The germline gives CDR1 SGHDT, CDR2 YYEEEE. V lost 0 bases and J lost 0, with 16 bases in between. The length of the CDR3 is 17 residues. The CDR3 spells CASSLGTRQAFSYEQYF. The CDR3 DNA reads as TGTGCCAGCAGCTTGGGAACCCGACAGGCGTTCTCCTACGAGCAGTACTTC.

This clone was observed a single time. The J gene is TRBJ1-1, the V gene TRBV15; 7 bases are shared with TRBD1. Germline V CDR1 and CDR2: LNHNV, YYDKDF (reference sequence). V shed 1 base, J shed 4 bases, and the junction held 6 bases outside the gene matches. The CDR3 runs to 15 residues. The CDR3 DNA follows: TGTGCCACCAGCAGAGCTCGACAGGGTCTCACTGAAGCTTTCTTT. Amino acid sequence: CATSRARQGLTEAFF.

The rearrangement uses TRBV5-8 and TRBJ1-1; D possibly corresponds to TRBD1 (5 bases). Germline V gives CDR1 SGHTS, CDR2 YDEGEE. The ends were cut back, 0 bases at V and 0 bases at J, with 9 bases in the middle. CDR3 length equals 15 residues. CDR3 sequence reads: CASSLEGRMNTEAFF. The CDR3 coding sequence is TGTGCCAGCAGCTTGGAGGGGAGGATGAACACTGAAGCTTTCTTT.

The rearrangement joins TRBV28 to TRBJ1-2, with D possibly being TRBD1 (6 bases). The CDR3 extends over 13 amino acids. Germline V gene lookup returns CDR1 MDHEN and CDR2 SYDVKM. V was shortened by 2 bases and J by 4 bases, with 8 bases between the two germline ends. CDR3 sequence (DNA): TGTGCCAGCAGTTTAGGGGGCCTCTATGGCTACACCTTC. Its translation: CASSLGGLYGYTF.

The chain carries TRBV5-6 and TRBJ1-1; 8 positions match TRBD1. Germline-derived CDR1 and CDR2 are SGHDT and YYEEEE. The V and J ends lost 7 bases and 8 bases, in that order; junction bases with no gene match: 13. This CDR3 is built from 14 residues. CDR3 sequence (DNA): TGTGCCAGCGTTGGCCGACAGGGGATAGGGGAAGCTTTCTTT. It codes for CASVGRQGIGEAFF.

This clone has a count of ten or more. V is TRBV27 and J is TRBJ2-7, with 8 bases lining up with TRBD1. Germline V gene lookup returns CDR1 MNHEY and CDR2 SMNVEV (reference sequence). CDR3 length: 15 residues. V shed 3 bases, J shed 6 bases, and the junction held 10 bases outside the gene matches. CDR3 bases: TGTGCCAGCAGTTTTTCCCCGGACAGGGCGGGCGAGCAGTACTTC. It is translated as CASSFSPDRAGEQYF.

The rearrangement links TRBV5-8 to TRBJ2-1, with 7 bases fitting TRBD1. In germline, CDR1 is SGHTS, CDR2 YDEGEE. The CDR3 totals 14 residues. V gave up 0 bases and J gave up 6 bases; unmatched junction bases: 3. CDR3 sequence reads: CASSLEQGSNEQFF. The DNA of the CDR3 is TGTGCCAGCAGCTTGGAACAGGGGAGCAATGAGCAGTTCTTC. The full variable domain, its missing parts supplied by reference TRBV5-8 and TRBJ2-1, is EAGVTQSPTHLIKTRGQQATLRCSPISGHTSVYWYQQALGLGLQFLLWYDEGEERNRGNFPPRFSGRQFPNYSSELNVNALELEDSALYLCASSLEQGSNEQFFGPGTRLTVL.

The J gene is TRBJ2-7, the V gene TRBV13; D is unresolved. The germline V gene has CDR1 PRHDT and CDR2 FYEKMQ (reference sequence). This CDR3 contains 14 residues. Deletions cut 5 bases from V and 2 bases from J, with 13 bases between. The CDR3, as DNA: TGTGCCAGCAGCCGAGACGGAGTGGCCTACGAGCAGTACTTC. As protein: CASSRDGVAYEQYF.

The rearrangement joins TRBV5-5 to TRBJ1-2, with TRBD1 identical over 7 bases. CDR1 SGHKS and CDR2 YYEKEE come from the germline V gene (reference sequence). V dropped 0 bases and J dropped 13; count of bases not matched to a gene: 6. CDR3 size: 12 residues. The DNA of the CDR3 is TGTGCCAGCAGCTTGGGGAGGGGGCCTAGCACCTTC. Translated, it gives CASSLGRGPSTF.

V usage is TRBV9 and J usage is TRBJ2-7; perhaps TRBD2 as D (6 bases). Germline assignment: CDR1 SGDLS and CDR2 YYNGEE. CDR3 length: 15 amino acids. V was clipped by 0 bases and J by 5 bases, with 15 bases between them. In nucleotides, the CDR3 is TGTGCCAGCAGCGTAGGGGACTGGCTCTCGGACGAGCAGTACTTC. It encodes CASSVGDWLSDEQYF.